This T cell receptor beta chain was sequenced during a study of T-cell reconstitution after alpha-beta-depleted transplantation in children. Study outcomes and limitations: The main origin of T-cell counts and diversity one year after transplant was newly produced T cells. After transplant, at about two months, alpha-beta T cells were reportedly derived from several hundred expanded graft clones. Where some patients showed high TCRbeta diversity at day 60, it came from recipient T cells and thymic progenitors that had survived.

This CDR3 contains 14 residues. Germline V CDR1 and CDR2: SGHAT, FQNNGV. Germline trimming cut 4 bases from V and 6 bases from J; bases unmatched to any gene: 6. About this clonotype: What it binds is not known.

It was with unique molecular identifiers that the TCRbeta library was prepared. TCRdb called the PCR reads again in MiXCR, with one record for every CDR3 protein. The sample consists of around 960,000 distinct CDR3 sequences, around 30% of them appearing once. This TCR derives from a boy in the first two years of life who had a stem cell transplant for SCID, so the T cells may come from the graft donor. The V call is TRBV11-2, the J call TRBJ2-1; 7 bases fit TRBD1. The specimen was PBMCs, mostly from graft donor cells, collected 360 days after TCRalphabeta/CD19-depleted stem cell transplant. The DNA of the CDR3 is TGTGCCAGCAGCTCCGGGACAGCGGCCAATGAGCAGTTCTTC. It yields the protein CASSSGTAANEQFF.